A selection of T cell receptor beta chains follows, all from one sample in a study of identifying expanded T cells in peripheral blood. The assay was immunoSEQ multiplex PCR, and TCRdb's table has in-frame clones only and misses some. The table records just over 90,000 clones, almost 90% of them present only once. Source material: blood. Source of these receptors: a person aged 18-69 years in good health. CDR3s include the opening cysteine and the closing phenylalanine or tryptophan. D genes are given only for firm matches. Clone size, where shown, is once, few, many, or a class for clones that have expanded.

DNA: TGTGCCAGCAGTTTCGACGCAGGGAGCGATGGCTACACCTTC; CDR3: CASSFDAGSDGYTF; J: TRBJ1-2; size: -; V: TRBV28; D: -
DNA: TGTGCCAGCAGCTTACAAGGAGGGGCCTACAATGAGCAGTTCTTC; CDR3: CASSLQGGAYNEQFF; J: TRBJ2-1; size: -; V: TRBV7-2; D: -
DNA: TGCGCCAGCAGCTTCTCAGGGACTTCCTACGAGCAGTACTTC; CDR3: CASSFSGTSYEQYF; J: TRBJ2-7; size: -; V: TRBV5-1; D: -
DNA: TGTGCCAGCAGCTTGCAGGGACCTTATAATTCACCCCTCCACTTT; CDR3: CASSLQGPYNSPLHF; J: TRBJ1-6; size: -; V: TRBV7-2; D: -
DNA: TGTGCCAGCAGTTGGGGACAGGGGATGGTCAATGAGCAGTTCTTC; CDR3: CASSWGQGMVNEQFF; J: TRBJ2-1; size: -; V: TRBV6-6; D: TRBD1
DNA: TGTGCCAGCAGCTCCCAGGGGGGCTCAGCCTACAATGAGCAGTTCTTC; CDR3: CASSSQGGSAYNEQFF; J: TRBJ2-1; size: -; V: TRBV9; D: -
DNA: TGTGCCTGGCTCAGGGAGGTCGCCTATGGCTACACCTTC; CDR3: CAWLREVAYGYTF; J: TRBJ1-2; size: -; V: TRBV30; D: -
DNA: TGTGCCAGCAGCCCAGGCGGGGTTGGCAATCAGCCCCAGCATTTT; CDR3: CASSPGGVGNQPQHF; J: TRBJ1-5; size: -; V: TRBV9; D: -
DNA: TGTGCCAGTAGTATTTCGTGGGGGGGGACCTCGGTCAAAAACATTCAGTACTTC; CDR3: CASSISWGGTSVKNIQYF; J: TRBJ2-4; size: -; V: TRBV19; D: TRBD2
DNA: TGTGCCAGCAGCTTGGCGGCCTACTATGGCTACACCTTC; CDR3: CASSLAAYYGYTF; J: TRBJ1-2; size: -; V: TRBV5-4; D: -
DNA: TGCAGCGTTTCCGGGGGAAATAATTCACCCCTCCACTTT; CDR3: CSVSGGNNSPLHF; J: TRBJ1-6; size: -; V: TRBV29-1; D: -
DNA: TGCGCCAGCAGCGTGTCACAGGGGGCGGGAGAGACCCAGTACTTC; CDR3: CASSVSQGAGETQYF; J: TRBJ2-5; size: -; V: TRBV5-1; D: TRBD1
DNA: TGCGCCAGCAGCCAAGGGGGGACTCGGAGACACAATGAAAAACTGTTTTTT; CDR3: CASSQGGTRRHNEKLFF; J: TRBJ1-4; size: -; V: TRBV4-3; D: -
DNA: TGTGCCAGCAATTCTTACTACTCTGGAAACACCATATATTTT; CDR3: CASNSYYSGNTIYF; J: TRBJ1-3; size: -; V: TRBV28; D: -
DNA: TGTGCCACCAGCAGAGATAGCGTCAGCTCCTACAATGAGCAGTTCTTC; CDR3: CATSRDSVSSYNEQFF; J: TRBJ2-1; size: -; V: TRBV15; D: -
DNA: TGTGCCACCAGCCAGGGAGTGTCAACTAATGAAAAACTGTTTTTT; CDR3: CATSQGVSTNEKLFF; J: TRBJ1-4; size: -; V: TRBV15; D: -
DNA: TGTGCCAGCAGCTTTCGGGGGAGCTCCTATAATTCACCCCTCCACTTT; CDR3: CASSFRGSSYNSPLHF; J: TRBJ1-6; size: -; V: TRBV5-6; D: -
DNA: TGTGCCTGGAGTAAGAACCGCAATCAGCCCCAGCATTTT; CDR3: CAWSKNRNQPQHF; J: TRBJ1-5; size: few; V: TRBV30; D: -
DNA: TGTGCCAGCAGCACGGGACAGCTGCGCGGGGAGCTGTTTTTT; CDR3: CASSTGQLRGELFF; J: TRBJ2-2; size: -; V: TRBV5-6; D: TRBD1